This TCR beta chain is from a study of shared clonotypes between healthy human individuals. Study-level points and caveats: Clonotypes not shared had lower generation probabilities than those common to all four donors. Limited genetic and exposure-history diversity came from having few donors. Shared clonotypes: 4.5% to 5% naive CD4, under 4% naive CD8, less than 2.5% memory CD4, about 0.41% memory CD8.

Data came from immunoSEQ multiplex PCR; TCRdb stores just in-frame clones and leaves some out. The sample comprises some 1.1 million clones, 60% to 85% of which are singletons, and 0.89% rests with the top ten. This clone was picked up one time. Its antigen is not known. Sequencing used memory CD4+ T cells from PBMCs. The sample's subset: CD45RA-negative fraction. This TCR was sampled from a man younger than 35 in good health. Some clones in this sample may be carry-over from other donors' samples.

This CDR3 is CASSSNERDEQFF. CDR3 DNA sequence: TGCGCCAGCAGCTCTAACGAGCGAGACGAGCAGTTCTTC. This chain links TRBV5-1 with TRBJ2-1; D is undetermined. This CDR3 region has 13 residues. Germline CDR1 SGHRS, CDR2 YFSETQ. V dropped 3 bases and J dropped 10 bases, with 14 bases sitting between them.